The TCR beta chain under discussion was sequenced for a study of CD8 T cells in Susac syndrome. TEMRA cells were FACS-enriched, with CD8+ and CD4+ T cells isolated negatively. Reverse transcription of roughly 0.45 to 1 ug RNA was performed with random hexamers. A multiplex approach, immunoSEQ multiplex PCR, amplified TCR beta CDR3 across 54 Vbeta and 13 Jbeta. TCRdb recomputed calls from the immunoSEQ multiplex PCR reads with MiXCR, one row per CDR3 protein. The sample shows around 180,000 distinct CDR3 sequences, 90% to 96% of them seen only once. The V and J ends lost 0 bases and 0 bases, in that order; junction bases with no gene match: 8. The CDR3 length is 17 residues. The germline V gene encodes CDR1 SGDLS and CDR2 YYNGEE. The sample holds one count of this clonotype.

The chain links TRBV9 to TRBJ1-1; TRBD1 matches 7 bases. Material for sequencing was CD4+ T cells from PBMCs. This clonotype was sampled from a human donor with multiple sclerosis. CDR3 sequence reads: CASSVGAGTVMNTEAFF. The CDR3 nucleotides are TGTGCCAGCAGCGTAGGGGCTGGGACAGTCATGAACACTGAAGCTTTCTTT.